These 9 T cell receptor beta chains originate from one sample sequenced in a study of identical twins. TCRdb recomputed calls from the 5' RACE reads with MiXCR, one row per CDR3 protein. The sample carries 500,000 or so distinct CDR3 sequences, 11% to 15% recorded once. These data also featured in a second study, about yellow fever vaccine responses in identical twins.

The sample taken for sequencing was CD4+ T cells sorted from blood. Every receptor here comes from a woman between 18 and 30 years old in good health.

The chain joins TRBV4-1 to TRBJ2-1; TRBD2 matches 11 bases. The germline V gene encodes CDR1 MGHRA and CDR2 YSYEKL. The CDR3 runs 18 residues. Unmatched junction bases numbered 5, after V lost 1 base and J lost 0 bases. This CDR3 is CASSQGLAGLSSYNEQFF. CDR3 in DNA: TGCGCCAGCAGCCAAGGACTAGCGGGGCTAAGCTCCTACAATGAGCAGTTCTTC.

This chain uses TRBV9 with TRBJ2-5, with 8 bases lining up with TRBD2. The CDR3 is 14 amino acids. Unmatched junction bases numbered 9, after V lost 3 bases and J lost 8 bases. Germline CDR1 is SGDLS and CDR2 is YYNGEE. CDR3 DNA: TGTGCCAGCAGCGCCGAAGCGGGGGTTGGAACCCAGTACTTC. The encoded protein is CASSAEAGVGTQYF.

This clonotype has only a few counts. The chain has TRBV27 and TRBJ2-6; D is ambiguous. V shed 5 bases and J shed 4 bases, with 9 bases lying between them. The CDR3 covers 14 residues. Germline loops: CDR1 MNHEY, CDR2 SMNVEV (reference sequence). The CDR3, as DNA: TGTGCCAGCAGTACAGTGGGGGGGGCCAACGTCCTGACTTTC. The encoded protein is CASSTVGGANVLTF. The variable domain in full, with the rest retrieved from reference TRBV27 and TRBJ2-6, is EAQVTQNPRYLITVTGKKLTVTCSQNMNHEYMSWYRQDPGLGLRQIYYSMNVEVTDKGDVPEGYKVSRKEKRNFPLILESPSPNQTSLYFCASSTVGGANVLTFGAGSRLTVL.

This clonotype was detected a few times. J is TRBJ2-3 and V is TRBV6-5; D may be TRBD1 (5 bases). The CDR3 is made up of 16 amino acids. Germline CDR1 reads MNHEY; CDR2 reads SVGAGI. V shed 0 bases and J shed 5 bases, with 15 bases lying between them. The CDR3 protein is CASSYSIRVAQDTQYF. In DNA, the CDR3 is TGTGCCAGCAGTTACTCAATCAGGGTTGCTCAAGATACGCAGTATTTT.

V and J are TRBV4-3 and TRBJ2-6, with TRBD1 identical over 9 bases. This CDR3 comprises 16 residues. J was trimmed by 1 base and V by 4 bases; bases with no gene match: 2. Germline V lookup: CDR1 LGHNA, CDR2 YSLEER. CDR3 sequence: CASSPQGASGANVLTF. The CDR3 DNA is TGCGCCAGCAGCCCACAGGGGGCGTCTGGGGCCAACGTCCTGACTTTC.

This clonotype showed up just a few times. V gene TRBV15 combines with J gene TRBJ1-6; D is ambiguous. The CDR3 runs 12 residues. The V end lost 3 bases, the J end lost 7 bases, and 4 bases lay between the germline ends. Germline CDR1 LNHNV, CDR2 YYDKDF (reference sequence). This chain's CDR3 is CATSSINSPLHF. The CDR3 DNA follows: TGTGCCACCAGCAGCATCAATTCACCCCTCCACTTT.

In this sample, this clonotype turned up a few times. The CDR3 loop reads CASSYRMNIQYF. The CDR3 nucleotides are TGTGCCAGCAGTTATAGGATGAACATTCAGTACTTC. The J gene is TRBJ2-4, the V gene TRBV6-2 or TRBV6-3; D is ambiguous. Trimming left V 3 bases short and J 7 bases short, with 7 bases between. The CDR3 length is 12 residues. The germline V gene has CDR1 MNHEY and CDR2 SVGEGT.

This clonotype was recorded once. The chain recombines TRBV23-1 with TRBJ2-1; unclear D gene. TRBV23-1 is an open reading frame whose function is uncertain. V was clipped by 3 bases and J by 0 bases, with 12 bases between them. CDR3 size: 16 residues. CDR3 nucleotide sequence: TGCGCCAGCAGTCACCCCGACGGATGCTCCTACAATGAGCAGTTCTTC. This encodes CASSHPDGCSYNEQFF.

The genes are TRBV10-3 and TRBJ2-1; 13 bases line up with TRBD2. Germline-derived CDR1 and CDR2 are ENHRY and SYGVKD. J gave up 10 bases and V 6 bases, and 9 bases lay outside the gene matches. This CDR3 contains 15 residues. CDR3 DNA: TGTGCCATCAGCCAGACTAGCGGGGGGACGGGGGAGCAGTTCTTC. Residues: CAISQTSGGTGEQFF.